One sample yielded the 24 T cell receptor beta chains listed below, sequenced in a study of T cells in Graves' hyperthyroidism and ophthalmopathy. From RNA transcripts, TCR beta CDR3 regions were amplified. First-round RT-PCR of the TCR CDR3 relied on the HTBI primer set. MiXCR, run by TCRdb on the multiplex PCR reads, gives a single entry per CDR3 protein. The profile shows roughly 400,000 distinct CDR3 sequences, 11% to 15% of them singletons. The sequencing sample was made of blood. Receptors were obtained from a man in his forties or fifties with Graves' ophthalmopathy.

The table lists this clonotype with many counts. The rearrangement uses TRBV9 and TRBJ2-3, with 15 bases aligning to TRBD2. Trimming cost V 3 bases and J 4 bases; bases outside gene matches: 15. Germline V gene data show CDR1 as SGDLS and CDR2 as YYNGEE. The CDR3 extends over 20 amino acids. CDR3 nucleotides: TGTGCCAGCAGCGACCCTAGGCGGACTAGCGGGAGGGCCGCCGCAGATACGCAGTATTTT. The encoded protein is CASSDPRRTSGRAAADTQYF.

This clonotype was detected many times. As DNA, the CDR3 is TGTGCCAGCAGCTTAATCCCCGGGACTAGGTTTGAGCAGTTCTTC. Translation: CASSLIPGTRFEQFF. V gene TRBV7-9 combines with J gene TRBJ2-1; TRBD2 agrees at 8 bases. CDR1 is SEHNR, CDR2 FQNEAQ, per germline (reference sequence). This CDR3 is 15 amino acids long. After removal of 2 bases from V and 9 bases from J, the junction contained 9 bases not matched to a gene. Full variable domain (outside the CDR3, taken from reference TRBV7-9 and TRBJ2-1): DTGVSQNPRHKITKRGQNVTFRCDPISEHNRLYWYRQTLGQGPEFLTYFQNEAQLEKSRLLSDRFSAERPKGSFSTLEIQRTEQGDSAMYLCASSLIPGTRFEQFFGPGTRLTVL.

This clonotype was observed at least ten times. The chain uses TRBV13 and TRBJ1-1; D may be TRBD1 (5 bases). Trimming removed 6 bases from V and 0 bases from J, with 11 bases in between. The V gene's germline CDR1 is PRHDT and CDR2 FYEKMQ (reference sequence). The CDR3 is made up of 14 amino acids. The CDR3 nucleotides are TGTGCCAGCAGACCGGACACGCTGAACACTGAAGCTTTCTTT. It codes for CASRPDTLNTEAFF.

This clonotype was observed at least ten times. The CDR3 is CASRQDLGGSYNEQFF. In DNA, the CDR3 is TGTGCCAGCAGGCAGGATCTCGGGGGTAGTTACAATGAGCAGTTCTTC. The rearrangement links TRBV11-2 to TRBJ2-1, with D possibly matching TRBD2 (6 bases). V lost 6 bases and J 4 bases, leaving 19 bases between the germline ends. The CDR3 runs 16 residues. The V gene's germline CDR1 is SGHAT and CDR2 FQNNGV.

This clonotype was detected a few times. The rearrangement links TRBV29-1 to TRBJ1-1; D is uncertain. V was shortened by 4 bases and J by 4 bases, with 10 bases between the two germline ends. The CDR3 loop spans 12 amino acids. Per germline, CDR1 SQVTM and CDR2 ANQGSEA. CDR3 residues: CSVAVGVTEAFF. Here the CDR3 DNA reads TGCAGCGTTGCAGTTGGTGTCACTGAAGCTTTCTTT.

This clonotype was seen a few times. A much larger clone sits a single nucleotide away, making a read error possible. The chain joins TRBV20-1 to TRBJ2-2; TRBD1 is a possible D gene (6 bases). Trimming took off 6 bases at V and 6 bases at J, with 17 bases between the two ends. The CDR3 is 14 residues long. Germline CDR1 and CDR2: DFQATT and SNEGSKA (reference sequence). The CDR3 spells CSADGQGSAGELFF. The CDR3 coding sequence is TGCAGTGCCGACGGGCAGGGGTCCGCCGGGGAGCTGTTTTTT.

This clonotype was detected ten times or more. V gene TRBV10-3 combines with J gene TRBJ2-1; D perhaps matches TRBD1 (6 bases). The germline V gene has CDR1 ENHRY and CDR2 SYGVKD. V lost 6 bases and J 1 base, leaving 13 bases between the germline ends. The CDR3 runs to 15 residues. As DNA, the CDR3 is TGTGCCATCAGGTCAGGGGAAGGGTCCTACAATGAGCAGTTCTTC. Its translation is CAIRSGEGSYNEQFF.

J is TRBJ1-3 and V is TRBV30; the D gene is possibly TRBD1 (5 bases). V was clipped by 4 bases and J by 0 bases, with 16 bases between them. CDR1 and CDR2 (germline): GTSNPN, SVGIG (reference sequence). This CDR3 is built from 16 residues. The CDR3 loop reads CAWTAQGSFSGNTIYF. As DNA, the CDR3 is TGTGCCTGGACAGCTCAGGGTTCCTTCTCTGGAAACACCATATATTTT.

The chain combines TRBV7-9 with TRBJ2-3; the match to TRBD2 covers 10 bases. The length of the CDR3 is 19 residues. Looked up from germline, CDR1 is SEHNR and CDR2 is FQNEAQ (reference sequence). V shed 4 bases, J shed 2 bases, and the junction held 15 bases outside the gene matches. Written as DNA, the CDR3 is TGTGCCAGCAGCTCGCCCCCTTTTGGTAGCGGGAGGCCCACAGATACGCAGTATTTT. Translation: CASSSPPFGSGRPTDTQYF.

This clonotype was found many times. The rearrangement links TRBV29-1 to TRBJ2-1; D might be TRBD1 (6 bases). The CDR3 totals 12 residues. Germline V gene sequence: CDR1 SQVTM, CDR2 ANQGSEA. Trimming left V 4 bases short and J 9 bases short, with 13 bases between. CDR3 sequence: CSVVAGESEQFF. The CDR3 region has the DNA TGCAGCGTTGTTGCAGGGGAATCTGAGCAGTTCTTC.

This clonotype was picked up many times. The chain couples TRBV29-1 to TRBJ1-1; D gene ambiguous. CDR1 and CDR2 from the germline V gene are SQVTM and ANQGSEA. Trimming stripped 3 bases from V and 1 base from J, with 6 bases between. This CDR3 spans 12 amino acids. CDR3 coding DNA: TGCAGCGTTGAGATACAGAACACTGAAGCTTTCTTT. Translation gives CSVEIQNTEAFF.

This clonotype was recorded at least ten times. The rearrangement links TRBV5-1 to TRBJ1-3; TRBD1 matches 7 bases. CDR3 size: 16 residues. V shed 4 bases, J shed 1 base, and the junction held 8 bases outside the gene matches. Looked up from germline, CDR1 is SGHRS and CDR2 is YFSETQ. In DNA form, the CDR3 reads TGCGCCAGCAGCACAAGACAGGGTGGATCTGGAAACACCATATATTTT. This codes for CASSTRQGGSGNTIYF.

At least ten counts were recorded for this clonotype. V and J are TRBV30 and TRBJ1-1; D is undetermined. There are 14 residues in the CDR3. V gave up 0 bases and J gave up 2 bases, with 10 bases separating them. Germline-derived CDR1 and CDR2 are GTSNPN and SVGIG (reference sequence). In DNA, the CDR3 is TGTGCCTGGAGTGTTTATGGACCCAACACTGAAGCTTTCTTT. This encodes CAWSVYGPNTEAFF. Full variable domain (missing parts from reference TRBV30 and TRBJ1-1): SQTIHQWPATLVQPVGSPLSLECTVEGTSNPNLYWYRQAAGRGLQLLFYSVGIGQISSEVPQNLSASRPQDRQFILSSKKLLLSDSGFYLCAWSVYGPNTEAFFGQGTRLTVV.

For this clonotype: A single base separates this from a much larger clone, so it may be a read error. The chain combines TRBV5-1 with TRBJ2-2, with 10 bases fitting TRBD2. The CDR3 spans 17 residues. Germline-derived CDR1 and CDR2 are SGHRS and YFSETQ. The CDR3 DNA is TGCGCCAGCAGCTTGCTGTCTAGCGGGAGTGGCACCGGGGAGCTGCTTTTT. Protein product: CASSLLSSGSGTGELLF.

At least ten counts were recorded for this clonotype. The V call is TRBV7-6, the J call TRBJ2-7; 9 bases agree with TRBD2. Germline trimming cut 4 bases from V and 5 bases from J; bases unmatched to any gene: 15. This CDR3 contains 17 residues. CDR1 is SGHVS and CDR2 is FNYEAQ in the germline V gene. The CDR3 sequence is CASSSRLRAGGSDEQYF. CDR3 in DNA: TGTGCCAGCAGCTCCCGTTTACGAGCGGGGGGCTCTGACGAGCAGTACTTC.

The rearrangement joins TRBV5-4 to TRBJ2-3, with 7 bases aligning to TRBD2. The V segment lost 4 bases and the J segment 2 bases; nucleotides outside the gene matches: 7. Germline V gene sequence: CDR1 SGHNT, CDR2 YYREEE (reference sequence). This CDR3 has 15 residues. The CDR3 spells CASSPWGTNTDTQYF. CDR3 DNA sequence: TGTGCCAGCAGCCCTTGGGGGACTAACACAGATACGCAGTATTTT.

This clonotype was found many times. The chain recombines TRBV2 with TRBJ2-2, with 7 bases lining up with TRBD2. CDR1 SNHLY and CDR2 FYNNEI come from the germline V gene. Trimming removed 7 bases from V and 4 bases from J; junction bases left unmatched: 6. This CDR3 has 14 amino acids. CDR3 in amino acids: CASTGGRVTGELFF. CDR3 coding DNA: TGTGCCAGCACAGGCGGGAGAGTCACCGGGGAGCTGTTTTTT.

The gene calls are TRBV5-1 and TRBJ2-5; TRBD2 might be the D (5 bases). V lost 5 bases to trimming and J lost 0 bases, with 17 bases between them. Germline assignment: CDR1 SGHRS and CDR2 YFSETQ. CDR3 size: 16 residues. The CDR3 DNA is TGCGCCAGCAGTCCCGGCGGGTCTGGGTACCAAGAGACCCAGTACTTC. The encoded protein is CASSPGGSGYQETQYF. Based on the CDR3 plus reference TRBV5-1 and TRBJ2-5, the full variable domain is KAGVTQTPRYLIKTRGQQVTLSCSPISGHRSVSWYQQTPGQGLQFLFEYFSETQRNKGNFPGRFSGRQFSNSRSEMNVSTLELGDSALYLCASSPGGSGYQETQYFGPGTRLLVL.

This clonotype was counted between two and nine times. The chain uses TRBV29-1 and TRBJ2-3; D is unresolved. With 2 bases removed from V and 4 bases from J, the gap between germline ends came to 7 bases. Per germline, CDR1 SQVTM and CDR2 ANQGSEA. The CDR3 runs to 12 residues. CDR3 in amino acids: CSVEPSADTQYF. In DNA form, the CDR3 reads TGCAGCGTTGAACCGTCCGCAGATACGCAGTATTTT.

This clonotype was recorded many times. The V call is TRBV7-6, the J call TRBJ2-7; TRBD1 matches 10 bases. This CDR3 contains 19 residues. The germline V gene has CDR1 SGHVS and CDR2 FNYEAQ. V gave up 1 base and J gave up 2 bases; unmatched junction bases: 14. CDR3 amino acids: CASSLGTTGGLSSTYEQYF. The CDR3 region has the DNA TGTGCCAGCAGCTTAGGAACGACAGGGGGCCTTTCGTCAACCTACGAGCAGTACTTC.

Notes on this clonotype: A single base separates this from a much larger clone, so it may be a read error. The genes are TRBV29-1 and TRBJ2-7; 11 bases line up with TRBD2. CDR3 length equals 14 residues. Per the germline V gene, CDR1 is SQVTM and CDR2 is ANQGSEA. V trimming: 4 bases; J trimming: 6 bases; junction bases outside the gene matches: 8. CDR3 DNA sequence: TGCAGCGTTGGACGGGCTAGCGGGAGGTCCGAGCAGTACTTC. Its protein is CSVGRASGRSEQYF.

This chain joins TRBV3-1 and TRBJ2-5; D may be TRBD1 or TRBD2 (6 bases each). The CDR3 sequence is 19 residues long. Germline-derived CDR1 and CDR2 are LGHDT and YNNKEL (reference sequence). Trimming removed 2 bases at V and 8 bases at J, with 30 bases between. The CDR3 coding sequence is TGTGCCAGCAGCCAAAATCTGATGGGGGGCGCGGCTCCTAGAACAACCCAGTACTTC. This translates into CASSQNLMGGAAPRTTQYF.

This clonotype was found many times. The chain links TRBV11-2 to TRBJ2-7; TRBD2 aligns across 16 bases. Germline CDR1 and CDR2: SGHAT and FQNNGV. The CDR3 is 15 residues long. The ends lost 3 bases at V and 7 bases at J; junction bases unmatched: 3. The CDR3 DNA follows: TGTGCCAGCAGCTTGGGACTAGCGGGAGGGGGGGAGCAGTACTTC. This codes for CASSLGLAGGGEQYF. Full variable domain (outside the CDR3, taken from reference TRBV11-2 and TRBJ2-7): EAGVAQSPRYKIIEKRQSVAFWCNPISGHATLYWYQQILGQGPKLLIQFQNNGVVDDSQLPKDRFSAERLKGVDSTLKIQPAKLEDSAVYLCASSLGLAGGGEQYFGPGTRLTVT.

This clonotype was observed many times. The rearrangement joins TRBV7-9 to TRBJ2-2, with D uncertain. This CDR3 spans 13 amino acids. V gave up 3 bases and J gave up 5 bases, with 7 bases separating them. Germline loops: CDR1 SEHNR, CDR2 FQNEAQ (reference sequence). The chain's CDR3 is CASSFLETGELFF. DNA of the CDR3: TGTGCCAGCAGCTTTCTAGAAACCGGGGAGCTGTTTTTT.